Listed below are T cell receptor beta chains from one sample, sequenced in a study of shared clonotypes between healthy human individuals. Only in-frame clones appear in the TCRdb table, and some are missing; sequencing was by immunoSEQ multiplex PCR. Seen here are around 1.4 million clones, about 98.5% observed once, and the top ten hold about 0.34%. The sequencing input was naive CD4+ T cells sorted from blood. All receptors come from a man younger than 45 in good health. The CDR3 runs from the conserved cysteine through the conserved F or W. The D gene is left open where the match is weak. Clone size is shown for a subset of rows, as once, few, many or a class of expanded clone.

TRBV6-1	.	TRBJ1-5	.	CASSDGRVENQPQHF	TGTGCCAGCAGTGACGGACGCGTCGAGAATCAGCCCCAGCATTTT
TRBV9	.	TRBJ2-7	.	CASSGSTGMEQYF	TGTGCCAGCAGCGGATCAACAGGGATGGAGCAGTACTTC
TRBV7-2	TRBD1	TRBJ2-1	.	CASSLGQGAFFEQFF	TGTGCCAGCAGCTTAGGGCAGGGGGCGTTTTTTGAGCAGTTCTTC
TRBV7-9	.	TRBJ2-7	few	CASSFSYEQYF	TGTGCCAGCAGCTTTTCCTACGAGCAGTACTTC
TRBV18	.	TRBJ2-5	.	CASSVGRAETQYF	TGTGCCAGCTCGGTTGGCAGGGCTGAGACCCAGTACTTC
TRBV5-1	.	TRBJ1-2	.	CASSLVGSLPYGYTF	TGCGCCAGCAGCTTGGTTGGGTCCCTCCCCTATGGCTACACCTTC
TRBV7-8	.	TRBJ2-2	once	CASSPKGVPPTGELFF	TGTGCCAGCAGCCCGAAGGGGGTTCCCCCCACCGGGGAGCTGTTTTTT
TRBV5-4	TRBD1	TRBJ1-5	once	CASSARDRGCNQPQHF	TGTGCCAGCAGCGCCCGGGACAGGGGATGCAATCAGCCCCAGCATTTT
TRBV5-4	.	TRBJ2-5	.	CASMGGAVRETQYF	TGTGCCAGCATGGGCGGGGCCGTGAGGGAGACCCAGTACTTC
TRBV29-1	.	TRBJ1-2	.	CSAVHAFYGYTF	TGCAGCGCCGTACACGCTTTCTATGGCTACACCTTC
TRBV30	TRBD2	TRBJ2-5	.	CACPSGGETQYF	TGTGCCTGCCCGTCGGGGGGGGAGACCCAGTACTTC
TRBV7-6	.	TRBJ2-3	.	CASSLTQDTQYF	TGTGCCAGCAGCTTGACTCAAGATACGCAGTATTTT
TRBV28	TRBD2	TRBJ2-7	.	CASRGAGSGYEQYF	TGTGCCAGCAGGGGAGCGGGATCTGGGTACGAGCAGTACTTC
TRBV5-4	.	TRBJ2-2	once	CASSLGPNTGELFF	TGTGCCAGCAGCTTAGGACCAAACACCGGGGAGCTGTTTTTT
TRBV18	TRBD2	TRBJ2-3	once	CASSQRETDTQYF	TGTGCCAGCTCACAGCGGGAGACAGATACGCAGTATTTT
TRBV27	.	TRBJ2-2	.	CASSINTGELFF	TGTGCCAGCAGCATTAACACCGGGGAGCTGTTTTTT
TRBV2	.	TRBJ2-7	.	CASSDYMVTGVALTGREFYEQYF	TGTGCCAGCAGTGATTATATGGTAACAGGGGTGGCCCTCACTGGGCGGGAGTTCTACGAGCAGTACTTC
TRBV7-6	TRBD1	TRBJ1-3	once	CASSLGTGQSGNTIYF	TGTGCCAGCAGCTTAGGGACAGGGCAATCTGGAAACACCATATATTTT
TRBV18	.	TRBJ2-3	.	CASSPLRAAGTDTQYF	TGTGCCAGCTCACCCCTTAGGGCGGCTGGAACAGATACGCAGTATTTT
TRBV5-1	TRBD1	TRBJ2-3	.	CASSKQTGGTDTQYF	TGCGCCAGCAGCAAACAGACAGGGGGCACAGATACGCAGTATTTT
TRBV11-2	.	TRBJ1-2	.	CASSLGEAYGYTF	TGTGCCAGCAGCTTAGGAGAGGCCTATGGCTACACCTTC
TRBV10-1	.	TRBJ1-4	.	CASSDRGGEKLFF	TGCGCCAGCAGTGACAGGGGAGGAGAAAAACTGTTTTTT
TRBV10-2	.	TRBJ2-5	.	CASSVSPQETQYF	TGCGCCAGCAGTGTATCGCCTCAAGAGACCCAGTACTTC
TRBV29-1	.	TRBJ2-7	.	CSVLRGGTGHTYEQYF	TGCAGCGTTTTGCGGGGCGGCACAGGGCATACCTACGAGCAGTACTTC
TRBV13	TRBD2	TRBJ2-3	.	CASSSLAGGWDTQYF	TGTGCCAGCAGCTCACTAGCGGGAGGTTGGGATACGCAGTATTTT
TRBV5-1	.	TRBJ2-1	.	CASSLGAGEQFF	TGCGCCAGCAGCTTGGGTGCGGGCGAGCAGTTCTTC
TRBV29-1	.	TRBJ1-3	.	CSVGGQSGNTIYF	TGCAGCGTTGGGGGCCAATCCGGAAACACCATATATTTT
TRBV5-4	.	TRBJ2-3	.	CASSIRSGSGTDTQYF	TGTGCCAGCAGCATCAGATCAGGGTCGGGGACAGATACGCAGTATTTT
TRBV9	.	TRBJ2-1	.	CASSTLAEQFF	TGTGCCAGCAGCACCTTGGCTGAGCAGTTCTTC